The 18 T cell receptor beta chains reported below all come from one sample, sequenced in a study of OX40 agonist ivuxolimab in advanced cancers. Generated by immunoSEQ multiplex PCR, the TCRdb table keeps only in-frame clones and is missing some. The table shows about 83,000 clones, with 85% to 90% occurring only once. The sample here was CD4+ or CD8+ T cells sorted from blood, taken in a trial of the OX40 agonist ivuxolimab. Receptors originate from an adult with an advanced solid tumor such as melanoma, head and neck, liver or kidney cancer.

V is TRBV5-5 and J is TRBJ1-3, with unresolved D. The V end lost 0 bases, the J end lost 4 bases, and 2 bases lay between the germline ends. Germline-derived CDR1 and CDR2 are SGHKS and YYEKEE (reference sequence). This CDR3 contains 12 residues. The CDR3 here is CASSLEGNTIYF. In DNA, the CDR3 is TGTGCCAGCAGCTTGGAAGGAAACACCATATATTTT.

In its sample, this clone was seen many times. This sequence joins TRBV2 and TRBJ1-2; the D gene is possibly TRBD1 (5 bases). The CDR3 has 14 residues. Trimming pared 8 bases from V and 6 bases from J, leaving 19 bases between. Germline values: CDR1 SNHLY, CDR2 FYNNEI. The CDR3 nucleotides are TGTGCCAGCGATCCGCAGGGCGGTGGTAATGGCTACACCTTC. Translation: CASDPQGGGNGYTF.

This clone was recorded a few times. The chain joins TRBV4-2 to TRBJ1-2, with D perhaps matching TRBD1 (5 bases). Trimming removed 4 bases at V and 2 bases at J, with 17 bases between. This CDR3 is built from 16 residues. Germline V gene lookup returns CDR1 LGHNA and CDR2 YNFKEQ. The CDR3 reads CASSPLRGDTNYGYTF. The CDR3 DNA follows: TGTGCCAGCAGCCCCTTGAGGGGTGATACCAACTATGGCTACACCTTC.

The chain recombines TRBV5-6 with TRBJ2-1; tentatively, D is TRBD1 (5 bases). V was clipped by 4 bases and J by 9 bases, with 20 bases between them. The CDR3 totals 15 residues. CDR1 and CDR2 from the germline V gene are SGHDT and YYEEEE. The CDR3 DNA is TGTGCCAGCAGCCCTATCGACACCCAGCAGGGTGAGCAGTTCTTC. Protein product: CASSPIDTQQGEQFF.

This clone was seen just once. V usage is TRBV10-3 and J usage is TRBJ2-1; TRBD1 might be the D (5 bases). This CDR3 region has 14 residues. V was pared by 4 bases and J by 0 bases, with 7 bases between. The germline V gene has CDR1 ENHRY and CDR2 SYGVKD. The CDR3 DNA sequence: TGTGCCATCAGTGGGCAGGGCTCCTACAATGAGCAGTTCTTC. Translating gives CAISGQGSYNEQFF.

The CDR3 DNA is TGTGCCAGCAGCTTACGTGAACTACAAGAGACCCAGTACTTC. Translated: CASSLRELQETQYF. V and J are TRBV7-9 and TRBJ2-5; D is ambiguous. V was clipped by 2 bases and J by 2 bases, with 9 bases between them. Per the germline V gene, CDR1 is SEHNR and CDR2 is FQNEAQ (reference sequence). This CDR3 has 14 residues.

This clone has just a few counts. In DNA, the CDR3 is TGTGCCAGGCGAGAGGGTCTTTCCGCTTACACTGAAGCTTTCTTT. Translating it yields CARREGLSAYTEAFF. The chain joins TRBV11-2 to TRBJ1-1; D is uncertain. Trimming stripped 9 bases from V and 3 bases from J, with 20 bases between. This CDR3 has 15 amino acids. The V gene's germline CDR1 is SGHAT and CDR2 FQNNGV.

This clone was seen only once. This CDR3 reads CASSRTDDRNGYTF. DNA of the CDR3: TGTGCCAGCAGCCGCACTGATGACAGGAATGGCTACACCTTC. V is TRBV6-5 and J is TRBJ1-2, with D maybe TRBD1 (6 bases). V lost 6 bases and J lost 6, with 17 bases in between. CDR3 size: 14 residues. The germline V gene has CDR1 MNHEY and CDR2 SVGAGI.

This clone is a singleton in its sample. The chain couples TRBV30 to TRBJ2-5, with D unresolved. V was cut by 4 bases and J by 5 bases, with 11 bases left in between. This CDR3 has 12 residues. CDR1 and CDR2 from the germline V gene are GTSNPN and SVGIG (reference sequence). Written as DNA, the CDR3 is TGTGCCTGGACGAGCGAGCTGGAGACCCAGTACTTC. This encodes CAWTSELETQYF.

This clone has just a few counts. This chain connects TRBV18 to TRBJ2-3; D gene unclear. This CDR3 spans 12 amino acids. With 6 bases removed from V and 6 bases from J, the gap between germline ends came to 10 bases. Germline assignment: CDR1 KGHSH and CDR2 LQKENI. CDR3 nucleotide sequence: TGTGCCAGCTCCGTCATTGGGGATACGCAGTATTTT. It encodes CASSVIGDTQYF.

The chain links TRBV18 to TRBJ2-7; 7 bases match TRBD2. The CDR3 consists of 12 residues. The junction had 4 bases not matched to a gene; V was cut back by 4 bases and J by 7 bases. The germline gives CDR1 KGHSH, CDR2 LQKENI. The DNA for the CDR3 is TGTGCCAGCTCACTTGGGGAGGGGGAGCAGTACTTC. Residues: CASSLGEGEQYF.

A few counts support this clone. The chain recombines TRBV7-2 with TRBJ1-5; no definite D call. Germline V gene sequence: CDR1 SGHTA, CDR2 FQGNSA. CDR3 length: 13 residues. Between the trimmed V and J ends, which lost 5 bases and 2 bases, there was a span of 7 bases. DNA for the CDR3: TGTGCCAGCAGCCTCTACGGCAATCAGCCCCAGCATTTT. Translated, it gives CASSLYGNQPQHF.

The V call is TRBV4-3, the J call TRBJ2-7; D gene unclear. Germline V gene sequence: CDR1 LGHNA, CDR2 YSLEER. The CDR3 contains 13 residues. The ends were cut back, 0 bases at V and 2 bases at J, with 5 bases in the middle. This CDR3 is CASSQDLTYEQYF. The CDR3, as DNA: TGCGCCAGCAGCCAAGATTTGACCTACGAGCAGTACTTC.

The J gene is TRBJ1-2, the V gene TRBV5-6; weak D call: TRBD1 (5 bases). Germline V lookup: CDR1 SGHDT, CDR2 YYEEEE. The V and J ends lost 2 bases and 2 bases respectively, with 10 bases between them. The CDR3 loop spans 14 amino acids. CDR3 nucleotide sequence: TGTGCCAGCAGCTTCAGGGAAAGGAACTATGGCTACACCTTC. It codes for CASSFRERNYGYTF. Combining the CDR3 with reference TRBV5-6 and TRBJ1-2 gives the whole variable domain DAGVTQSPTHLIKTRGQQVTLRCSPKSGHDTVSWYQQALGQGPQFIFQYYEEEERQRGNFPDRFSGHQFPNYSSELNVNALLLGDSALYLCASSFRERNYGYTFGSGTRLTVV.

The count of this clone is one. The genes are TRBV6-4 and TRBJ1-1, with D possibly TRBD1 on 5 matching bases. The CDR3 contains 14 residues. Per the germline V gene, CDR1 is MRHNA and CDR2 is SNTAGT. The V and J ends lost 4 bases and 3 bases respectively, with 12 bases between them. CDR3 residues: CASSARGGDTEAFF. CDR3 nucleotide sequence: TGTGCCAGCAGTGCCCGTGGGGGGGACACTGAAGCTTTCTTT.

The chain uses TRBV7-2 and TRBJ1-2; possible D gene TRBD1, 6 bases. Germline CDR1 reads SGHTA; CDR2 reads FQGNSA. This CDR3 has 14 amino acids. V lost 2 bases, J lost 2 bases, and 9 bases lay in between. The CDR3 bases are TGTGCCAGCAGCTTACAGGGGACCAACTATGGCTACACCTTC. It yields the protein CASSLQGTNYGYTF.

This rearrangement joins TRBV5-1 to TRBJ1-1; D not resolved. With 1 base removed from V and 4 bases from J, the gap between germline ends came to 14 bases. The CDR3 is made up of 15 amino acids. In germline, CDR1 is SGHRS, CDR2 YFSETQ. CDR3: CASSLNGELGTEAFF. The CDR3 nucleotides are TGCGCCAGCAGCTTGAACGGCGAGTTGGGCACTGAAGCTTTCTTT.

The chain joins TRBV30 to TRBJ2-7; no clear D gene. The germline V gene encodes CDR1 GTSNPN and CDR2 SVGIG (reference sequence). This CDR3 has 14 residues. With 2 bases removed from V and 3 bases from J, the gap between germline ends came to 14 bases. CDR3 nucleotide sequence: TGTGCCTGGAGTATTTACGGACGCAACTACGAGCAGTACTTC. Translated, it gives CAWSIYGRNYEQYF.